This T cell receptor beta chain was captured in a study of blood T cells in healthy people across ages. Study-wide findings and caveats: The authors considered diversity estimates from one million T cells to be underestimates.

Alongside a J-beta primer mix, a sample-barcoded 5' primer served in a second PCR lasting roughly 6 to 11 cycles. TCRdb called the 5' RACE reads again in MiXCR, with one record for every CDR3 protein. Counted here are 600,000 to 850,000 distinct CDR3 sequences, 43% occurring once; the ten biggest clones make up more than 20%. This clonotype has more than one count but fewer than ten. Its antigen is unidentified. The CDR3 totals 14 residues. Germline CDR1 SGHTA, CDR2 FQGNSA. Trimming cost V 8 bases and J 0 bases, with 14 bases left between them. The receptor comes from a woman aged 60-75 years in good health. This chain links TRBV7-2 with TRBJ2-7; D perhaps matches TRBD2 (6 bases). The sequenced sample was blood. The CDR3: CASSLLEGSYEQYF. For the CDR3, the DNA is TGTGCCAGCTCCCTTTTGGAGGGCTCCTACGAGCAGTACTTC.